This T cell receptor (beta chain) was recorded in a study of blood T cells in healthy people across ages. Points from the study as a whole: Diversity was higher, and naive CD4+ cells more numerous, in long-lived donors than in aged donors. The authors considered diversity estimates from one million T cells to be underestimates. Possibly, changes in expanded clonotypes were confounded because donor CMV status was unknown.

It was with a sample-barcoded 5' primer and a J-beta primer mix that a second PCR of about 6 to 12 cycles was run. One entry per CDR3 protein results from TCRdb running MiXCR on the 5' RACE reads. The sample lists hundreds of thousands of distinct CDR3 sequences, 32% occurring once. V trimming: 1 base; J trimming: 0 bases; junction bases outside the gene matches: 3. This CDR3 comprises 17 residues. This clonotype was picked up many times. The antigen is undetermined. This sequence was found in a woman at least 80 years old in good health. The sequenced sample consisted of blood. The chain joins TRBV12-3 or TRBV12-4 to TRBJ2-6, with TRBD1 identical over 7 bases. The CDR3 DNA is TGTGCCAGCAGTTTAGGGACAGGCCTCTCTGGGGCCAACGTCCTGACTTTC. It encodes CASSLGTGLSGANVLTF.